This T cell receptor beta chain was recovered during a study of blood T cell repertoires in COVID-19. Background on the study: COVID-19 samples, acute and convalescent, were from the United States, Italy and Spain. PBMCs, B-cell-depleted T cells, or T cells provided the cDNA or gDNA that made up the material.

Some clones are missing from TCRdb's copy, which holds only in-frame ones; the method was immunoSEQ multiplex PCR. In the table there are about 80,000 clones, more than 70% of which are singletons. The CDR3 is 15 residues long. Germline-derived CDR1 and CDR2 are MDHEN and SYDVKM. The ends lost 7 bases at V and 7 bases at J; junction bases unmatched: 13. V is TRBV28 and J is TRBJ2-3, with 8 positions matching TRBD2. The sequence was collected from a man aged 65 to 79 with active or convalescent COVID-19. Specimen: peripheral blood. DNA for the CDR3: TGTGCCAGCAACGGCCCGGGGGGGCTGATGCATACGCAGTATTTT. Amino acid sequence: CASNGPGGLMHTQYF.